Given below is one T cell receptor (beta chain) in context. The data derive from a study of control samples from healthy donors and cancer patients. Sequencing was performed with immunoSEQ multiplex PCR; in TCRdb, only in-frame clones are kept and a portion is missing. The sample lists roughly 370,000 clones, over 75% occurring once. V lost 1 base and J lost 3, with 6 bases in between. This CDR3 has 13 amino acids. The germline CDR1 and CDR2 sequences are KGHSH and LQKENI. The chain recombines TRBV18 with TRBJ1-2; D call uncertain. This receptor was identified in a man in his forties with head and neck cancer. Sequences were obtained from PBMCs. The CDR3 DNA reads TGTGCCAGCTCACCACAGGGAGACTATGGCTACACCTTC. Amino acid sequence: CASSPQGDYGYTF. The complete variable domain, with remaining parts taken from reference TRBV18 and TRBJ1-2, reads NAGVMQNPRHLVRRRGQEARLRCSPMKGHSHVYWYRQLPEEGLKFMVYLQKENIIDESGMPKERFSAEFPKEGPSILRIQQVVRGDSAAYFCASSPQGDYGYTFGSGTRLTVV.